The clone carrying this TCR beta chain was seen just once. Its target is unknown. The data are from a study of graft-versus-host responses after intestinal transplantation. Study context: Recipients had multivisceral, liver-intestinal, or isolated intestinal transplants. Once they had received anti-thymocyte globulin induction, all recipients took tacrolimus and steroids for around 3 years.

This CDR3 is 17 amino acids long. From germline, CDR1 is KGHSH and CDR2 LQKENI. The trim removed 3 bases at V and 5 bases at J, leaving 9 bases unmatched. Study observations and caveats: GvH clones appeared in recipient marrow, some first in ileum or blood. Peak levels of circulating GvH clones tracked with early post-transplant HvG declines.

TCRdb's table, derived via immunoSEQ multiplex PCR, lists solely in-frame clones and lacks some. This table has roughly 89,000 clones, approximately 90% appearing once. The gene calls are TRBV18 and TRBJ2-1; 11 bases line up with TRBD1. The sample consisted of unstimulated CD4+ T cells sorted from spleen or lymph node cells, taken before intestinal transplant. This receptor was taken from a human donor who received an intestinal transplant. CDR3 DNA sequence: TGTGCCAGCTCACCTAAATCCGGGACAGGGGGACACAATGAGCAGTTCTTC. Its translation is CASSPKSGTGGHNEQFF.